These T cell receptor beta chains were read from a single sample in a study of blood T cell repertoires in COVID-19. The repertoire was sequenced with immunoSEQ multiplex PCR; TCRdb's copy has only in-frame clones and lacks some. The sample yields about 35,000 clones, 80% to 95% seen once. What was sequenced was peripheral blood. The receptor source for this set is a man in his forties or fifties with active COVID-19. Both conserved end residues are part of each CDR3. The D gene is left open where the match is weak. For some rows the clone size is stated as once, few or many, or as a class when expanded; others skip it.

cdr3_aa cdr3_nt d_call clone_size j_call v_call
CASSQRWRGHAEAFF TGCGCCAGCAGCCAAAGGTGGAGGGGGCACGCTGAAGCTTTCTTT TRBD1 - TRBJ1-1 TRBV4-3
CASSLDQGADYGYTF TGTGCCAGCAGCTTAGACCAGGGGGCCGACTATGGCTACACCTTC TRBD1 - TRBJ1-2 TRBV11-2
CASSLPRIHEQYF TGTGCCAGCAGTCTCCCTAGGATCCACGAGCAGTACTTC - - TRBJ2-7 TRBV12-3/TRBV12-4
CASGAAGETQYF TGTGCCAGCGGGGCCGCCGGGGAGACCCAGTACTTC - - TRBJ2-5 TRBV7-6
CASSLVAEPNTEAFF TGTGCCAGCAGCTTGGTTGCAGAACCGAACACTGAAGCTTTCTTT - - TRBJ1-1 TRBV5-6
CASSLGQGSYGYTF TGTGCCAGCAGCTTAGGTCAGGGGTCCTATGGCTACACCTTC - few TRBJ1-2 TRBV7-9
CATSRPGHTYEQYF TGTGCCACCAGCAGACCGGGACATACCTACGAGCAGTACTTC - - TRBJ2-7 TRBV15
CASSLNRGGSYNEQFF TGTGCCAGCAGCTTGAACAGGGGGGGGTCCTACAATGAGCAGTTCTTC - - TRBJ2-1 TRBV5-4
CAIRRGPGAGGRADTQYF TGTGCCATCAGACGTGGCCCGGGAGCGGGAGGTCGGGCAGATACGCAGTATTTT TRBD2 - TRBJ2-3 TRBV10-3
CASSLRRGSTDTQYF TGTGCCAGCAGCTTGAGGCGGGGAAGCACAGATACGCAGTATTTT - - TRBJ2-3 TRBV7-9
CASTYAAGTANYGYTF TGTGCCAGCACGTATGCGGCGGGTACCGCTAACTATGGCTACACCTTC - - TRBJ1-2 TRBV5-4
CASMTASSYEQYF TGTGCCAGCATGACTGCCAGCTCCTACGAGCAGTACTTC - - TRBJ2-7 TRBV6-6
CASSLLGLAGGIIDTQYF TGTGCCAGCAGTTTATTGGGACTAGCAGGGGGGATTATAGATACGCAGTATTTT TRBD2 - TRBJ2-3 TRBV27
CASSVPGLAGEETQYF TGTGCCAGCAGCGTACCGGGACTAGCGGGAGAAGAGACCCAGTACTTC TRBD2 - TRBJ2-5 TRBV9
CASNIRGEGSHYGYTF TGTGCCAGCAACATCCGGGGGGAGGGATCCCACTATGGCTACACCTTC - - TRBJ1-2 TRBV6-6
CASSPDPAGTQYF TGTGCCAGCAGCCCTGACCCCGCGGGTACGCAGTATTTT - - TRBJ2-3 TRBV2
CASSFGQATGELFF TGTGCCAGCAGCTTTGGTCAGGCCACCGGGGAGCTGTTTTTT - - TRBJ2-2 TRBV13
CASGQGSGDEQYF TGTGCCAGCGGACAGGGGTCTGGAGACGAGCAGTACTTC TRBD1 - TRBJ2-7 TRBV10-3
CAINRLAGNTGELFF TGTGCCATCAATCGACTAGCGGGAAACACCGGGGAGCTGTTTTTT TRBD2 - TRBJ2-2 TRBV10-3
CAIGQGATNEKLFF TGTGCCATTGGACAGGGGGCTACTAATGAAAAACTGTTTTTT TRBD1 - TRBJ1-4 TRBV10-3
CASSSGRDNEQFF TGTGCCAGCAGCAGTGGTCGGGACAATGAGCAGTTCTTC - - TRBJ2-1 TRBV7-2
CASSLPPGLAMETQYF TGTGCCAGCTCACTTCCTCCGGGACTAGCGATGGAGACCCAGTACTTC TRBD2 - TRBJ2-5 TRBV18
CASSLEGQNLYGYTF TGCGCCAGCAGCTTGGAGGGACAGAACCTCTATGGCTACACCTTC TRBD1 - TRBJ1-2 TRBV5-1
CASSRTSGTYNEQFF TGCGCCAGCAGCCGGACTAGCGGGACTTACAATGAGCAGTTCTTC TRBD2 - TRBJ2-1 TRBV5-1
CAWSLGVLAKNIQYF TGTGCCTGGAGCCTAGGCGTCCTGGCCAAAAACATTCAGTACTTC - - TRBJ2-4 TRBV30
CASSLPSEQYF TGTGCCAGCAGCCTACCTTCCGAGCAGTACTTC - - TRBJ2-7 TRBV7-8
CASSFTAGTTDTQYF TGCGCCAGCAGCTTCACAGCGGGGACCACAGATACGCAGTATTTT TRBD2 - TRBJ2-3 TRBV5-1
CASSPSVDRGGNTIYF TGTGCCAGCAGCCCCTCGGTAGACAGGGGAGGTAACACCATATATTTT TRBD1 - TRBJ1-3 TRBV9
CASSAGFSGNTIYF TGCGCCAGCAGCGCAGGGTTCTCTGGAAACACCATATATTTT - - TRBJ1-3 TRBV5-1
CSAAGEGGYTF TGCAGTGCTGCCGGGGAGGGGGGCTACACCTTC - - TRBJ1-2 TRBV20-1
CASSRGGSGANVLTF TGTGCCAGTAGTAGAGGAGGCTCTGGGGCCAACGTCCTGACTTTC - - TRBJ2-6 TRBV19
CASSPSGGGYETQYF TGTGCCAGCTCACCGAGCGGGGGGGGATATGAGACCCAGTACTTC TRBD2 - TRBJ2-5 TRBV18
CSVENLAGVSTDTQYF TGCAGCGTTGAAAACCTAGCGGGGGTCAGCACAGATACGCAGTATTTT TRBD2 - TRBJ2-3 TRBV29-1
CASSLKAHSSYEQYF TGTGCCAGCAGTTTGAAAGCGCATAGCTCCTACGAGCAGTACTTC - - TRBJ2-7 TRBV27
CASSPGQGALSFF TGTGCCAGCTCGCCGGGACAGGGGGCGCTGTCTTTCTTT TRBD1 once TRBJ1-1 TRBV18
CASSPKRSVYEQYF TGTGCCAGTAGTCCGAAGCGGAGTGTCTACGAGCAGTACTTC - once TRBJ2-7 TRBV19
CASSPRDYYEQYF TGTGCCAGCAGTCCCCGGGACTACTACGAGCAGTACTTC TRBD2 medium-sized TRBJ2-7 TRBV27
CSASPTGTGADYGYTF TGCAGTGCTAGTCCTACCGGGACAGGGGCAGACTATGGCTACACCTTC TRBD1 - TRBJ1-2 TRBV20-1
CASSLGLTSGHTDTQYF TGTGCCAGCAGCTTAGGCTTGACTAGCGGCCACACAGATACGCAGTATTTT TRBD2 - TRBJ2-3 TRBV11-3
CASSYRLADEQYF TGTGCCAGCAGTTACCGACTAGCGGACGAGCAGTACTTC TRBD2 - TRBJ2-7 TRBV6-2/TRBV6-3
CASSLVRDSLYGYTF TGTGCCAGCAGCTTAGTGAGGGACTCTCTCTATGGCTACACCTTC - - TRBJ1-2 TRBV7-2
CASSEGPSSNYGYTF TGTGCCAGCAGCGAGGGGCCATCCTCTAACTATGGCTACACCTTC - once TRBJ1-2 TRBV9
CASTQGIDTEAFF TGTGCCAGCACACAGGGAATAGACACTGAAGCTTTCTTT - - TRBJ1-1 TRBV5-5
CASSLTSGYTGELFF TGTGCCAGCAGCTTAACTAGCGGCTACACCGGGGAGCTGTTTTTT TRBD2 - TRBJ2-2 TRBV11-2
CASSSGQALGFYGYTF TGTGCCAGCAGTTCCGGACAGGCCCTGGGGTTCTATGGCTACACCTTC TRBD1 - TRBJ1-2 TRBV6-6
CASSLYITTNYGYTF TGTGCCAGCAGCTTATATATTACAACTAACTATGGCTACACCTTC - - TRBJ1-2 TRBV7-8
CSASYGGTDTQYF TGCAGTGCTAGTTACGGGGGCACAGATACGCAGTATTTT - - TRBJ2-3 TRBV20-1
CASSLSGQGNEAFF TGCGCCAGCAGCTTAAGCGGACAGGGCAATGAAGCTTTCTTT TRBD1 - TRBJ1-1 TRBV5-1
CATSRPGQGNSDEQYF TGTGCCACCAGCAGGCCGGGACAGGGGAACAGCGACGAGCAGTACTTC TRBD1 - TRBJ2-7 TRBV15
CASSLGTGGLEQYF TGTGCCAGCAGTCTGGGGACAGGGGGCCTCGAGCAGTACTTC TRBD1 medium-sized TRBJ2-7 TRBV27
CAWSQDRVGTGELFF TGTGCCTGGAGTCAGGACAGGGTCGGGACCGGGGAGCTGTTTTTT TRBD1 - TRBJ2-2 TRBV30
CASSGSSGSGETQYF TGTGCCAGCAGCGGGTCTAGCGGGAGTGGAGAGACCCAGTACTTC TRBD2 - TRBJ2-5 TRBV3-1/TRBV3-2
CASSTGGFQPQHF TGTGCCAGCAGCACCGGAGGTTTTCAGCCCCAGCATTTT - once TRBJ1-5 TRBV28
CASSLGGGSGYTF TGTGCCAGCAGCTTGGGAGGGGGTTCGGGCTACACCTTC - few TRBJ1-2 TRBV5-6
CASSQDYASGSHEQYF TGCGCCAGCAGCCAAGATTACGCTAGCGGGAGTCACGAGCAGTACTTC TRBD2 - TRBJ2-7 TRBV4-1
CASSPVPERGAGQETQYF TGTGCCAGCTCACCGGTCCCTGAGCGGGGGGCAGGACAAGAGACCCAGTACTTC TRBD2 - TRBJ2-5 TRBV18
CASTPPWGGGYTF TGTGCCAGCACCCCCCCGTGGGGGGGTGGCTACACCTTC - - TRBJ1-2 TRBV7-9